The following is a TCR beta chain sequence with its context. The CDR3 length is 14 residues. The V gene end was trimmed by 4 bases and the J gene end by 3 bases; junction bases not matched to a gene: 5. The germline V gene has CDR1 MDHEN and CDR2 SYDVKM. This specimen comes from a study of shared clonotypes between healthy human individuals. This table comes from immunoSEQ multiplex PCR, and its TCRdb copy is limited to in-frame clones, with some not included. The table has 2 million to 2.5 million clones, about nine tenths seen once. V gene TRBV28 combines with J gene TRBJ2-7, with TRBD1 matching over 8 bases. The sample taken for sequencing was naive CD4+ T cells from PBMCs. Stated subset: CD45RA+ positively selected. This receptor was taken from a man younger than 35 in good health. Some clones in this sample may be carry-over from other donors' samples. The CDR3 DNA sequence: TGTGCCAGCAGTTCAGGGGGCGTAATCTACGAGCAGTACTTC. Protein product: CASSSGGVIYEQYF. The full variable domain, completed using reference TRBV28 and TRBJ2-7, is DVKVTQSSRYLVKRTGEKVFLECVQDMDHENMFWYRQDPGLGLRLIYFSYDVKMKEKGDIPEGYSVSREKKERFSLILESASTNQTSMYLCASSSGGVIYEQYFGPGTRLTVT.